This T cell receptor (beta chain) was recorded in a study of monozygotic twins with inflammatory bowel disease. With the 5' RACE reads reprocessed, TCRdb shows one record per CDR3 protein and no DNA. Its table records approximately 330,000 distinct CDR3 sequences. Sequencing used blood. The TCR comes from a human donor with ulcerative colitis or Crohn's disease, or a healthy co-twin of an affected twin (not recorded which).

The CDR3 loop is CASSFGRGETQYF. V is TRBV5-1 and J is TRBJ2-5; the TCRdb D gene call, TRBD1, has no DNA to confirm it. The CDR3 covers 13 residues. Germline V gene data show CDR1 as SGHRS and CDR2 as YFSETQ.